This T cell receptor beta chain was found in a study of human T cells and chemical hapten exposure (dated by TCRdb to the early 2020s). With respect to the entire study: For sensitization, 2% DPC in acetone was applied to a 2 cm by 2 cm area of upper inner arm skin. Throughout the study period of 20 to 30 weeks, patients also received therapeutic DPC doses to the scalp every week. Patch testing was performed on the upper back with Finn chambers containing 0.01% DPC, and the patch tests were scored after 6 days according to International Contact Dermatitis Research Group standards. The mostly female patient cohort included alopecia areata with under or over 50% scalp involvement, alopecia totalis and alopecia universalis. The libraries were sequenced as a pool, and the TCR yield per sample differed mostly because of small variations in library volumes within the pool. Peripheral blood TCR repertoire changes were tracked in vivo in alopecia patients during primary and secondary sensitization to the hapten diphenylcyclopropenone (DPC). Patient blood was sampled pre-sensitization (week 0) and at 2, 6 and about 24 weeks after DPC sensitization. About 29 alopecia patients gave blood for TCR sequencing at one to four time points (pre-sensitization, 2, 6 and 24 weeks).

The sample's time point label is to be understood as: patch test 3, about 24 weeks after DPC sensitization. The treatment or condition label on this specimen signifies: therapeutic diphenylcyclopropenone sensitization with weekly scalp DPC. Blood at each patch-test visit was drawn before the patch test was applied. Eligible patients were aged 18 to 70, diagnosed with alopecia, deemed suitable for DPC therapy, and excluded if pregnant. Total RNA was extracted from unfractionated whole blood that had been collected in Tempus Blood RNA tubes. Library generation was performed with RACE. TCRdb names NextSeq 500 as the instrument used. During library preparation, unique molecular identifiers were attached to individual cDNA molecules so that TCRs could be counted in a quantitative, reproducible way. For every blood RNA sample, sequencing covered both the TCR alpha and TCR beta chains. The paper's data handling went like this. The median number of TCRs per sample was approximately 93,000, ranging from 23,224 to 690,600. The Decombinator software suite was used to annotate V, J and CDR3 in the TCR reads. To make PS versus PT1 abundance plots, every sample was subsampled to the same number of TCRs (28,000). TCRs were defined as expanded if absent before sensitization and observed at least eight times at the 2-week time point. The public reads were reprocessed in TCRdb via fastp at Q25 and MiXCR, keeping in-frame beta chains. Every entry covers one CDR3 protein and lists the most common genes and DNA from its rows. The V and J calls here are based on TCRdb, not the publication. Within this sample are about 82,000 distinct CDR3 sequences, with over 10% of them counted one time only. Of the sample, 5.7% is held by the ten largest clones.

From the cysteine through the phenylalanine, the CDR3 covers 15 amino acids. The CDR3 DNA has 45 bases and is translated from base 1. Trimming removed 5 bases from V and 0 bases from J, leaving 10 bases between the germline ends. From the germline V gene, CDR1 is MNHNS and CDR2 is SASEGT. This clonotype was detected many times. Its recognized antigen is unknown. No base quality values were provided; no much bigger clone lies one nucleotide off. General study outcomes and caveats: A positive correlation was found between the number of PT1 expanded TCRs and patch test score, with significance reached at thresholds 8, 16 and 32 but not 4. Compared with pre-sensitization or healthy control sets, expanded TCRs formed significantly more large CDR3 similarity clusters, which is consistent with antigen-driven responses. Because all patients had alopecia, a presumed autoimmune disease, the immune response of the patients might differ from that of healthy individuals. DPC sensitization did not change the number of TCRs with a frequency above 1 in 1000, and there was no evidence of changes in global repertoire structure. Repeated subsampling changed both the strength of the expansion versus patch-test correlation and the threshold at which that correlation became significant.

The starting material was whole blood, obtained in connection with sensitization to the hapten diphenylcyclopropenone (DPC). The receptor comes from a woman aged 50 to 60 with alopecia areata. Some clones in this sample may be carry-over from other donors' samples. The sequence joins TRBV6-1 to TRBJ2-2; perhaps TRBD2 is the D gene, with 6 bases matching. The DNA sequence is given as TGTGCCAGCAGTCTGGAGGGGACGAACACCGGGGAGCTGTTTTTT. The translation is CASSLEGTNTGELFF.